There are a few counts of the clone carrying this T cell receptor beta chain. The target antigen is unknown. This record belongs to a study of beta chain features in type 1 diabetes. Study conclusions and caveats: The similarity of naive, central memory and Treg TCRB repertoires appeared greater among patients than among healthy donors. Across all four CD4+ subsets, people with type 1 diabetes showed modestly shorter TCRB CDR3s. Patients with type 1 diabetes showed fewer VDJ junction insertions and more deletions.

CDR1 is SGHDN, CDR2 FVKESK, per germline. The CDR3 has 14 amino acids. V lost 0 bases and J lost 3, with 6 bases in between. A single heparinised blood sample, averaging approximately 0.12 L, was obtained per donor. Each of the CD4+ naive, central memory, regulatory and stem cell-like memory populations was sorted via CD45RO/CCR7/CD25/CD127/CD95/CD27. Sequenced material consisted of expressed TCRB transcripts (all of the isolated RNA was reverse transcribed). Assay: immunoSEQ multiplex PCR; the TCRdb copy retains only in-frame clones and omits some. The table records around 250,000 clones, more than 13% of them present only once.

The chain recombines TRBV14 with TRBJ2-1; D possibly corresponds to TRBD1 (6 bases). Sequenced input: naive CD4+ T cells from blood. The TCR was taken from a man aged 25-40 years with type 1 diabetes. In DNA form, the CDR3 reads TGTGCCAGCAGCCAAGAAGGGGGCTACAATGAGCAGTTCTTC. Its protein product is CASSQEGGYNEQFF.